These T cell receptor beta chains were read from a single sample in a study of cytomegalovirus exposure and HLA in healthy donors. Here immunoSEQ multiplex PCR was the method, and the copy in TCRdb shows in-frame clones only, minus some. Of 55,000 to 85,000 clones detected, just over 85% appear once; the ten largest clones hold 1.5% to 2.5%. Material for sequencing was PBMCs. The receptors originated from a woman between 25 and 40 years old in good health and CMV-seronegative. Each CDR3 is given with its conserved first and last residue. D genes are given only for firm matches. The size field is filled for only some rows; it gives once, few, many or a size class.

v_call,j_call,clone_size,d_call,cdr3_nt,cdr3_aa
TRBV4-1,TRBJ2-5,NA,TRBD2,TGCGCCAGCAGCCAGGGGGGGGGAGAGACCCAGTACTTC,CASSQGGGETQYF
TRBV2,TRBJ2-7,once,TRBD2,TGTGCCAGCAGTGAAATATTCCGCCCCGGGACTAGCGGGAGGGCTCGAGAGCAGTACTTC,CASSEIFRPGTSGRAREQYF
TRBV6-6,TRBJ1-3,NA,NA,TGTGCCAGCACCCACAGGGTCTCTGGAAACACCATATATTTT,CASTHRVSGNTIYF
TRBV7-2,TRBJ2-5,NA,TRBD2,TGTGCCAGCGGCCCCGGACTAGCGGGAGGCCAAGAGACCCAGTACTTC,CASGPGLAGGQETQYF
TRBV7-2,TRBJ1-5,NA,TRBD1,TGTGCCAGCAGCTTAGATGGGACAGGGCTCAATCAGCCCCAGCATTTT,CASSLDGTGLNQPQHF
TRBV7-8,TRBJ2-1,NA,TRBD1,TGTGCCAGCAGCCTCCGGGACAGGGGGGCCGTCAGCCACAATGAGCAGTTCTTC,CASSLRDRGAVSHNEQFF
TRBV4-1,TRBJ2-3,NA,TRBD2,TGCGCCAGCAGCCATGGACTAGCGGGAGTTTGGGGCACAGATACGCAGTATTTT,CASSHGLAGVWGTDTQYF
TRBV11-3,TRBJ2-6,NA,NA,TGTGCCAGCAGCCCAGGGAGGAACTCTGGGGCCAACGTCCTGACTTTC,CASSPGRNSGANVLTF
TRBV11-2,TRBJ2-7,NA,NA,TGTGCCAGCAGCTCCTGGTCCGGGGTCGGCGACGAGCAGTACTTC,CASSSWSGVGDEQYF
TRBV4-1,TRBJ2-2,NA,TRBD1,TGCGCCAGCAGCTACGGACAGGGCCCTCCGGGGGAGCTGTTTTTT,CASSYGQGPPGELFF
TRBV27,TRBJ1-3,NA,NA,TGTGCCAGCAGCCCCGGTAGATCTGGAAACACCATATATTTT,CASSPGRSGNTIYF
TRBV10-3,TRBJ2-5,NA,TRBD2,TGTGCCATCAGTGAGTCGAGCGGGAGCCGTCAAGAGACCCAATACTTC,CAISESSGSRQETQYF
TRBV28,TRBJ2-1,once,TRBD2,TGTGCCAGCAGTCCGACTAGCCCGAGCTCCTACAATGAGCAGTTCTTC,CASSPTSPSSYNEQFF
TRBV4-1,TRBJ2-6,once,TRBD1,TGCGCCAGCAGCCTCCGGGACAGGGGGCTTGGGGCCAACGTCCTGACTTTC,CASSLRDRGLGANVLTF
TRBV5-1,TRBJ2-7,NA,TRBD2,TGCGCCAGCAGCCAGGGGAGCGGGAGTGGTCTCTCCTACGAGCAGTACTTC,CASSQGSGSGLSYEQYF
TRBV5-1,TRBJ2-3,NA,TRBD2,TGCGCCAGCAGCGTAAGCGGGACCGGAACAGATACGCAGTATTTT,CASSVSGTGTDTQYF
TRBV5-1,TRBJ2-1,few,NA,TGCGCCAGCAGCTTGAATGTAGGAGGTTACAATGAGCAGTTCTTC,CASSLNVGGYNEQFF
TRBV6-4,TRBJ2-1,NA,TRBD2,TGTGCCAGCAGTCCGGTTGCTAGCGGGGGGGATGAGCAGTTCTTC,CASSPVASGGDEQFF
TRBV7-9,TRBJ1-2,NA,TRBD1,TGTGCCAGCATCGCTTCAGGGGGCGGCTACACCTTC,CASIASGGGYTF
TRBV5-1,TRBJ1-1,NA,TRBD1,TGCGCCAGCATCACGGGGACAGGGAACACTGAAGCTTTCTTT,CASITGTGNTEAFF
TRBV6-5,TRBJ2-1,few,TRBD1,TGTGCCAGCAGTTACGGACAGGGCTCCTACAATGAGCAGTTCTTC,CASSYGQGSYNEQFF
TRBV7-3,TRBJ2-3,NA,NA,TGTGCCAGCAGCTATCAGGGCCCGGCGGATACGCAGTATTTT,CASSYQGPADTQYF
TRBV4-1,TRBJ1-5,NA,TRBD1,TGCGCCAGCAGCCGAACAGGGGGTAGCAATCAGCCCCAGCATTTT,CASSRTGGSNQPQHF
TRBV5-4,TRBJ1-1,NA,TRBD1,TGTGCCAGCAGCTCGGGACAGGAAAACACTGAAGCTTTCTTT,CASSSGQENTEAFF
TRBV5-4,TRBJ2-7,NA,TRBD2,TGTGCCAGCAGCCAGACTAGCGGGAGGGCCAACGAGCAGTACTTC,CASSQTSGRANEQYF
TRBV6-4,TRBJ1-5,NA,TRBD1,TGTGCCAGCAGCCCGACAGGGGGGAATCAGCCCCAGCATTTT,CASSPTGGNQPQHF
TRBV6-5,TRBJ1-1,NA,TRBD1,TGTGCCAGCAGTTACACGGACAGGCCGAACACTGAAGCTTTCTTT,CASSYTDRPNTEAFF
TRBV9,TRBJ1-4,NA,NA,TGTGCCAGCAGCGTAGGGGCACTTCCGACTAATGAAAAACTGTTTTTT,CASSVGALPTNEKLFF
TRBV28,TRBJ2-3,NA,NA,TGTGCCAGCAGTTCTCCAGATACGCAGTATTTT,CASSSPDTQYF
TRBV19,TRBJ1-2,NA,NA,TGTGCCAGTAGCGGGGCCGGGACATCTCACTATGGCTACACCTTC,CASSGAGTSHYGYTF
TRBV27,TRBJ2-1,NA,TRBD2,TGTGCCAGCAGTTTATCGATAGCGGGGGCAAGTGAGCAGTTCTTC,CASSLSIAGASEQFF
TRBV11-1,TRBJ1-2,NA,NA,TGTGCCAGCAGCTTACAGGACTATGGCTACACCTTC,CASSLQDYGYTF
TRBV5-1,TRBJ1-4,NA,NA,TGCGCCAGCAGCGCGGACAGCCTCAATGAAAAACTGTTTTTT,CASSADSLNEKLFF
TRBV7-9,TRBJ2-1,NA,TRBD2,TGTGCCAGCAGCTTAACTAGCGGGAGGGCCGACAATGAGCAGTTCTTC,CASSLTSGRADNEQFF
TRBV28,TRBJ1-5,NA,NA,TGTGCCAGCACTGACAGGTATAATCAGCCCCAGCATTTT,CASTDRYNQPQHF
TRBV7-6,TRBJ2-3,NA,NA,TGTGCCAGCAGCTTTGGCCTGGACTACACAGATACGCAGTATTTT,CASSFGLDYTDTQYF
TRBV19,TRBJ1-5,NA,TRBD1,TGTGCCAGTGGACAGGATAGCAATCAGCCCCAGCATTTT,CASGQDSNQPQHF
TRBV5-4,TRBJ2-1,NA,NA,TGTGCCAGCACCCCGGGATTACTCTCCTACAATGAGCAGTTCTTC,CASTPGLLSYNEQFF
TRBV4-1,TRBJ1-1,NA,NA,TGCGCCAGCAGCCAACCCACAGGTATGAACACTGAAGCTTTCTTT,CASSQPTGMNTEAFF
TRBV7-6,TRBJ2-1,NA,NA,TGTGCCAGCAGCTTATTCGGTAGTGAACAGTTCTTC,CASSLFGSEQFF
TRBV30,TRBJ1-1,NA,TRBD1,TGTGCCTGGGCCGGGACAGACGAAGCTTTCTTT,CAWAGTDEAFF
TRBV7-3,TRBJ2-1,NA,TRBD1,TGTGCCAGCAGCTTGTTGGGACAGTCGTACAATGAGCAGTTCTTC,CASSLLGQSYNEQFF
TRBV19,TRBJ2-7,NA,NA,TGTGCCAGTAGTGGGAGACGTAGCGGCGAGCAGTACTTC,CASSGRRSGEQYF
TRBV7-2,TRBJ1-2,once,NA,TGTGCCAGCAGCCCTACCCCGGACAGCTATGGCTACACCTTC,CASSPTPDSYGYTF
TRBV21-1,TRBJ2-1,NA,NA,TGTGCCAGCAGCAATCTTGGACAGGGGCATAATGAGCAGTTCTTC,CASSNLGQGHNEQFF
TRBV27,TRBJ1-2,NA,NA,TGTGCCAGCAGTCTCCGGGACACGGCCTATGGCTACACCTTC,CASSLRDTAYGYTF
TRBV20-1,TRBJ2-1,NA,TRBD2,TGCAGTGCAAGGACTAGCGGGCAGTTCTTC,CSARTSGQFF
TRBV10-3,TRBJ2-7,NA,TRBD2,TGTGCCATCAGGGAAGCGGGAGTCTACGAGCAGTACTTC,CAIREAGVYEQYF
TRBV19,TRBJ2-5,NA,NA,TGTGCCAGTAGTATAGGGGCAGGGTCAGAGGAGACCCAGTACTTC,CASSIGAGSEETQYF
TRBV7-2,TRBJ2-1,NA,NA,TGTGCCAGCAGCTTTATATCCGGGGGTCTCAATGAGCAGTTCTTC,CASSFISGGLNEQFF
TRBV5-1,TRBJ1-2,NA,NA,TGCGCCAGCAGCTTGGATAGATCTAACTATGGCTACACCTTC,CASSLDRSNYGYTF
TRBV12-5,TRBJ1-5,NA,TRBD1,TGTGCTAGTGGTCTGACCAGGACAGGGCCGAATCAGCCCCAGCATTTT,CASGLTRTGPNQPQHF
TRBV25-1,TRBJ1-1,NA,TRBD1,TGTGCCAGCGGACAGGGTTACGCTGAAGCTTTCTTT,CASGQGYAEAFF
TRBV11-2,TRBJ1-3,NA,TRBD1,TGTGCCAGCAGTGAGGGACAGGGGAACTCTGGAAACACCATATATTTT,CASSEGQGNSGNTIYF
TRBV9,TRBJ2-1,few,NA,TGTGCCAGCAGCCCCGTGGTTAGCAGCTACAATGAGCAGTTCTTC,CASSPVVSSYNEQFF
TRBV28,TRBJ2-7,NA,TRBD1,TGTGCCAGCAGGGACGGGACAGGCGAAACCTACGAGCAGTACTTC,CASRDGTGETYEQYF
TRBV27,TRBJ1-2,NA,NA,TGTGCCAGCAGTTTAGACCTCCGAGGGGGCTACACCTTC,CASSLDLRGGYTF
TRBV18,TRBJ2-1,NA,TRBD2,TGTGCCAGCTCAACCGGGACTAATACTGAGCAGTTCTTC,CASSTGTNTEQFF
TRBV2,TRBJ2-7,NA,TRBD2,TGTGCCAGCAGTGGGGATCTAGCGGGAGGGCCCTTCGAGCAGTACTTC,CASSGDLAGGPFEQYF
TRBV9,TRBJ2-1,NA,NA,TGTGCCAGCAGCGAAGCTAGCTCGAATGAGCAGTTCTTC,CASSEASSNEQFF